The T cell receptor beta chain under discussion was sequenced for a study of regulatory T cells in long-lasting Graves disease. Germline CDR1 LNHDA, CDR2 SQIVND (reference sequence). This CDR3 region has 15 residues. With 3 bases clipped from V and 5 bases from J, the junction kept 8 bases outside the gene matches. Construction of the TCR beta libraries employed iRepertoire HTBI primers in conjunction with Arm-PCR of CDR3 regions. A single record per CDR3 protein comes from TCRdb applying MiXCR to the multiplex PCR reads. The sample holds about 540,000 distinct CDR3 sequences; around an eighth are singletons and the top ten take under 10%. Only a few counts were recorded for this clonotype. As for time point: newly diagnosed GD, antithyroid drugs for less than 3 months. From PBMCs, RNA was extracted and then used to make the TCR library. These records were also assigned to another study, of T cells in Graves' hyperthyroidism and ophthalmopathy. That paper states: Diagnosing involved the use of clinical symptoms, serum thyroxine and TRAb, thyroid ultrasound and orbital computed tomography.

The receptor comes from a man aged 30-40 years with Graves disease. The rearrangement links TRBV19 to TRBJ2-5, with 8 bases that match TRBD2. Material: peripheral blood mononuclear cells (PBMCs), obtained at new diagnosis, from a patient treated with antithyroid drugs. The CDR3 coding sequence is TGTGCCAGTAGTATTGGGCCGGGAGGGCGGGAGACCCAGTACTTC. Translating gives CASSIGPGGRETQYF.